Presented here are 5 T cell receptor beta chains from one specimen sequenced in a study of blood T cell repertoires in COVID-19 (dated by TCRdb to 2018 to 2020). Receptors were amplified or captured by the immunoSEQ multiplex PCR assay. The table comes from immuneACCESS by way of TCRdb, which keeps in-frame sequences with V and J called. Part of the clones is missing from these tables; in studies checked, under half for an unresolved V gene and the rest for unknown reasons. Recorded for this sample are hundreds of thousands of clones; around 86% of them occurred a single time. The ten largest clonotypes hold around 12% of the sample. The sequenced sample was peripheral blood. Every receptor here comes from a woman between 55 and 75 years old with active or convalescent COVID-19.

The chain carries TRBV27 and TRBJ2-2, with D possibly being TRBD2 (5 bases). Germline assignment: CDR1 MNHEY and CDR2 SMNVEV (reference sequence). This CDR3 comprises 15 residues. V was clipped by 6 bases and J by 4 bases, with 15 bases between them. The CDR3 loop is CASSDGYAGTGELFF. CDR3 coding DNA: TGTGCCAGCAGCGACGGCTATGCGGGCACCGGGGAGCTGTTTTTT.

The V gene is TRBV6-5, the J gene TRBJ2-7; 10 bases align to TRBD2. The germline V gene encodes CDR1 MNHEY and CDR2 SVGAGI. J lost 2 bases, V lost 5 bases, and 3 bases had no gene match. This CDR3 is 14 amino acids long. In DNA form, the CDR3 reads TGTGCCAGCAGTCAACTAGCGGGACCCTACGAGCAGTACTTC. The encoded protein is CASSQLAGPYEQYF.

This chain connects TRBV9 to TRBJ1-2; possibly TRBD1 for D (5 bases). Trimming stripped 4 bases from V and 4 bases from J, with 20 bases between. There are 16 residues in the CDR3. CDR1 is SGDLS and CDR2 is YYNGEE in the germline V gene. Written as DNA, the CDR3 is TGTGCCAGCAGCCCTTACCCGACAGCCTCGATCTATGGCTACACCTTC. Residues: CASSPYPTASIYGYTF.

The genes are TRBV27 and TRBJ2-5; 7 nucleotides line up with TRBD1. The germline V gene encodes CDR1 MNHEY and CDR2 SMNVEV (reference sequence). The CDR3 consists of 14 residues. V was clipped by 5 bases and J by 5 bases; unmatched bases: 8. CDR3 DNA sequence: TGTGCCAGCAGTCAGACAGGGTGGGGGGAGACCCAGTACTTC. This sequence encodes CASSQTGWGETQYF.

This clone has just a few counts. This chain joins TRBV2 and TRBJ1-2; 7 bases map to TRBD1. The CDR3 covers 15 residues. The germline V gene has CDR1 SNHLY and CDR2 FYNNEI. The trim removed 0 bases at V and 4 bases at J, leaving 5 bases unmatched. CDR3 sequence (DNA): TGTGCCAGCAGTGAAGCATTCAGACAGGGCTATGGCTACACCTTC. Residues: CASSEAFRQGYGYTF. Drawing the rest from reference TRBV2 and TRBJ1-2, the complete variable domain is EPEVTQTPSHQVTQMGQEVILRCVPISNHLYFYWYRQILGQKVEFLVSFYNNEISEKSEIFDDQFSVERPDGSNFTLKIRSTKLEDSAMYFCASSEAFRQGYGYTFGSGTRLTVV.